Detailed here is one TCR beta chain. Germline CDR1 reads MDHEN; CDR2 reads SYDVKM. The CDR3 totals 14 residues. Trimming took 2 bases from V and 6 from J, leaving 14 bases between them. The authors' processing: Reference gene primer amplification gave nucleated cell count estimates. Sequencing was performed with immunoSEQ multiplex PCR; in TCRdb, only in-frame clones are kept and a portion is missing. Clonal size and the V and J genes are those of that table, whereas D and trimming came from the DNA. Seen here are about 250,000 clones, roughly four fifths observed once, and the top ten hold roughly 3.1%. This specimen comes from a study of blood T cell repertoires in COVID-19. Clinical history as reported by participants underpinned cohort assignment.

The rearrangement uses TRBV28 and TRBJ2-7, with unresolved D. Sequenced: PBMCs or T cells enriched from blood (not recorded which). The clonotype originates from a man over 45 who had recovered from COVID-19. The chain's CDR3 is CASSLAEIRFEQYF. DNA for the CDR3: TGTGCCAGCAGTTTAGCGGAGATCCGATTCGAGCAGTACTTC.